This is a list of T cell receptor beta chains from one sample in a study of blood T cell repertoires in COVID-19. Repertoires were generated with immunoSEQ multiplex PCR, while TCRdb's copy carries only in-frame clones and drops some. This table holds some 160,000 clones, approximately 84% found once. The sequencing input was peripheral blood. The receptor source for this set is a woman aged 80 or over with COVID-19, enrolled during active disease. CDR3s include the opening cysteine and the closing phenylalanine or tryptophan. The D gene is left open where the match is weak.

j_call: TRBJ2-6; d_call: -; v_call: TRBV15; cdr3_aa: CATSRGRGSNVLTF
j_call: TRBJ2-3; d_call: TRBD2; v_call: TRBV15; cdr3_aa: CATSAGTSGTDTQYF
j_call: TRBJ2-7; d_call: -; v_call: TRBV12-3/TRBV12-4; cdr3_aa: CASSLMAGYEQYF
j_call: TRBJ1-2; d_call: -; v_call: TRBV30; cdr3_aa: CAWGPRGSWSYGYTF
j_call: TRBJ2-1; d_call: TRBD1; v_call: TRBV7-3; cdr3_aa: CASSSWRTGYNEQFF
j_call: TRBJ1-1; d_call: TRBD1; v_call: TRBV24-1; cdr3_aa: CATSDVPGQGSKTEAFF
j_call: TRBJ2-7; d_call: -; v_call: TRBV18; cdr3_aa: CASSPSNSYEQYF
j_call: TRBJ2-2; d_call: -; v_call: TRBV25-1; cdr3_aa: CASSDFWANTGELFF
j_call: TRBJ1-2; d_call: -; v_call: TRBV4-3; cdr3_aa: CASSQDSREDYGYTF
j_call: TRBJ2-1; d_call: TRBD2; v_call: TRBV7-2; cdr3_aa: CASSLEAGGGIEQFF
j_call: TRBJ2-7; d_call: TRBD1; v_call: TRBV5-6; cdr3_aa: CASSFGQVTYEQYF
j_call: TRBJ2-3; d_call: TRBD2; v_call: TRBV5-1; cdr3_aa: CASHPGLAGGRDTQYF
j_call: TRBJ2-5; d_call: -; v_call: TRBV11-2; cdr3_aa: CASSPVRGAQETQYF
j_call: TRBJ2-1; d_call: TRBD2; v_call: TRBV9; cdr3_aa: CASSARLAGYNEQFF
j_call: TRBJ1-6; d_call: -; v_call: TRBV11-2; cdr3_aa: CASSLGGREHSPLHF
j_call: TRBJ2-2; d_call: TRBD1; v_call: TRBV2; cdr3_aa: CASDFGTGNTGELFF
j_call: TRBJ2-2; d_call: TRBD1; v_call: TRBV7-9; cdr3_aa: CASSSGQGYTGELFF
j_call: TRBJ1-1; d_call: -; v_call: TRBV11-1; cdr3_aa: CASSPVGTEAFF
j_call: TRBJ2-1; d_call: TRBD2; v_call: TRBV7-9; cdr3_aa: CASSLLLAGAVEQFF
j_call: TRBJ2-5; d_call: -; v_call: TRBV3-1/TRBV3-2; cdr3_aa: CASSQAAGLEYF
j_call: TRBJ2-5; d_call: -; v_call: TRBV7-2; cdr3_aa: CASSLVSPEETQYF
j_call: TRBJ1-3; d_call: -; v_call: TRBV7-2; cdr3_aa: CASSFMRASRVSGNTIYF
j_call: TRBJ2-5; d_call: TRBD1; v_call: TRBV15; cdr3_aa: CATSGQGGKETQYF
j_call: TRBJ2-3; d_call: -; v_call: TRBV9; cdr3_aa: CASSVQRLITDTQYF
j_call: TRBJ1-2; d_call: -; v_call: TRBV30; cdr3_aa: CAWHRNYGYTF